These 2 T cell receptor beta chains were all obtained from the same sample, sequenced in a study of blood T cell repertoires in COVID-19. The assay was immunoSEQ multiplex PCR, and TCRdb's table has in-frame clones only and misses some. The sample includes some 160,000 clones, about 80% of them seen just once. Sequenced input: peripheral blood. All receptors derive from an older man with active or convalescent COVID-19.

The chain joins TRBV9 to TRBJ2-2, with TRBD2 matching 11 bases. V shed 4 bases, J shed 3 bases, and the junction held 5 bases outside the gene matches. The germline V gene has CDR1 SGDLS and CDR2 YYNGEE. The CDR3 is 16 amino acids. The CDR3: CASSPTSGGHTGELFF. The DNA of the CDR3 is TGTGCCAGCAGCCCCACTAGCGGGGGCCACACCGGGGAGCTGTTTTTT. Full variable domain (remainder filled in from reference TRBV9 and TRBJ2-2): DSGVTQTPKHLITATGQRVTLRCSPRSGDLSVYWYQQSLDQGLQFLIQYYNGEERAKGNILERFSAQQFPDLHSELNLSSLELGDSALYFCASSPTSGGHTGELFFGEGSRLTVL.

In this sample, this clone turned up a few times. The CDR3 nucleotides are TGTGCCAGCAGTTATGTACGGACAGGGTACTACAATGAGCAGTTCTTC. The encoded protein is CASSYVRTGYYNEQFF. This rearrangement joins TRBV6-2 or TRBV6-3 to TRBJ2-1; TRBD1 matches 8 bases. Germline CDR1 reads MNHEY; CDR2 reads SVGEGT. V lost 3 bases to trimming and J lost 3 bases; unmatched junction nucleotides: 7. CDR3 size: 16 residues.